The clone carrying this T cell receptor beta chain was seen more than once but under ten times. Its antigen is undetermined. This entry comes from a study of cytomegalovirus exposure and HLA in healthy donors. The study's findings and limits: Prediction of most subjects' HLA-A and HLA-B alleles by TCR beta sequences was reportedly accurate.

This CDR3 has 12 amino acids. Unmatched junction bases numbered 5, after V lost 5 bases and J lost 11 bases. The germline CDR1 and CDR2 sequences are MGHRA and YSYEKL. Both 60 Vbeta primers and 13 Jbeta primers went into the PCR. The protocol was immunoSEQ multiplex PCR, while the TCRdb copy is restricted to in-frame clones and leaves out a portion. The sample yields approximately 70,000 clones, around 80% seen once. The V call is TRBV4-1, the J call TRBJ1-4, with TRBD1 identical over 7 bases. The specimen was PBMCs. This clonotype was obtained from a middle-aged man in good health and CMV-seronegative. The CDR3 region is CASSRQGRKLFF. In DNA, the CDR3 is TGCGCCAGCAGCAGACAGGGTAGGAAACTGTTTTTT.